What follows is one T cell receptor beta chain and its context. What antigen it recognizes has not been identified. No base-level quality is on record; no much larger clone is a single base apart. This specimen comes from a study of technical replicates of blood from several donors (dated by TCRdb to the late 2010s). The CDR3, cysteine through phenylalanine, is 14 amino acids long. Only the CDR3 DNA is retained, 42 bases long and in frame from the first base. The junction shows trimming of 4 bases on V and 5 bases on J, and the gene matches do not reach 7 bases of it. CDR1 and CDR2 were assigned from the germline V gene as LGHNA and YSLEER. Libraries came from the immunoSEQ multiplex PCR assay. TCRdb took this table from immuneACCESS and kept in-frame rearrangements with V and J called. Such tables lack part of the clones; where checked against another copy, unresolved V genes explain under half of the gap, and the rest is unexplained. This sample has about 83,000 clones in its table, and roughly 96% of those were observed once. The biggest ten clones account for approximately 0.32% of the sample.

The sequence was collected from a human donor in good health. The specimen was T cells isolated from PBMCs. The V and J genes are TRBV4-3 and TRBJ2-5; TRBD1 agrees with 7 junctional bases. The sequence in DNA is TGCGCCAGCAGCCGATTTGCGGACAGGGAGACCCAGTACTTC. This encodes CASSRFADRETQYF.